A selection of T cell receptor beta chains follows, all from one sample in a study of blood T cell repertoires in COVID-19. Repertoires were generated with immunoSEQ multiplex PCR, while TCRdb's copy carries only in-frame clones and drops some. The sample has 150,000 to 200,000 clones, 82% seen once. Source material: peripheral blood. These receptors all come from a woman aged 25 to 39 with acute or convalescent COVID-19. CDR3s include the opening cysteine and the closing phenylalanine or tryptophan. Fields, in order: clone size, D gene, J gene, V gene, CDR3 DNA, CDR3 protein. A D gene is named only where the DNA matches it firmly. Size is omitted from some rows. Given values are once, few, many or a class for expanded clones.

clone_size: NA
d_call: TRBD1
j_call: TRBJ1-6
v_call: TRBV27
cdr3_nt: TGTGCCAGCAGTGCGACAGGGCGAAATAATTCACCCCTCCACTTT
cdr3_aa: CASSATGRNNSPLHF

clone_size: NA
d_call: TRBD1
j_call: TRBJ1-1
v_call: TRBV7-2
cdr3_nt: TGTGCCAGCAGCTCAGGCACGACAGGGGGAGTTGGTTACACTGAAGCTTTCTTT
cdr3_aa: CASSSGTTGGVGYTEAFF

clone_size: NA
d_call: TRBD1
j_call: TRBJ1-5
v_call: TRBV6-2/TRBV6-3
cdr3_nt: TGTGCCAGCAGTTTGACAGGGGGCGATCAGCCCCAGCATTTT
cdr3_aa: CASSLTGGDQPQHF

clone_size: NA
d_call: TRBD1
j_call: TRBJ2-7
v_call: TRBV7-9
cdr3_nt: TGTGCCAGCAGCTCGGATTGGACAGGGGGCTACGAGCAGTACTTC
cdr3_aa: CASSSDWTGGYEQYF

clone_size: NA
d_call: NA
j_call: TRBJ1-1
v_call: TRBV5-6
cdr3_nt: TGTGCCAGCAGCGCAAACGGTCGCGGGGCTTTCTTT
cdr3_aa: CASSANGRGAFF

clone_size: NA
d_call: TRBD2
j_call: TRBJ2-1
v_call: TRBV9
cdr3_nt: TGTGCCAGCAGCGTAGCGGGGGGACTTAATGAGCAGTTCTTC
cdr3_aa: CASSVAGGLNEQFF

clone_size: NA
d_call: TRBD2
j_call: TRBJ2-2
v_call: TRBV6-6
cdr3_nt: TGTGCCAGCAGTCGGGGGACTAGCGCGTGGGGTCTGAACACCGGGGAGCTGTTTTTT
cdr3_aa: CASSRGTSAWGLNTGELFF

clone_size: NA
d_call: NA
j_call: TRBJ2-7
v_call: TRBV6-2/TRBV6-3
cdr3_nt: TGTGCCAGCAGTTACTCGATGGTTACCGGGAAGCAGTACTTC
cdr3_aa: CASSYSMVTGKQYF

clone_size: NA
d_call: TRBD1
j_call: TRBJ2-1
v_call: TRBV27
cdr3_nt: TGTGCCAGTCAACCGGACAGGGGGTTAAATGAGCAGTTCTTC
cdr3_aa: CASQPDRGLNEQFF

clone_size: once
d_call: NA
j_call: TRBJ2-1
v_call: TRBV29-1
cdr3_nt: TGCAGCGTTGGCGACCTGCGGCCCTACAATGAGCAGTTCTTC
cdr3_aa: CSVGDLRPYNEQFF

clone_size: NA
d_call: NA
j_call: TRBJ2-5
v_call: TRBV18
cdr3_nt: TGTGCCAGCTCGCGGACACATCAAGAGACCCAGTACTTC
cdr3_aa: CASSRTHQETQYF

clone_size: NA
d_call: NA
j_call: TRBJ1-6
v_call: TRBV4-3
cdr3_nt: TGCGCCAGCAGCCAAGGGGAGAGGTCACCCCTCCACTTT
cdr3_aa: CASSQGERSPLHF

clone_size: NA
d_call: NA
j_call: TRBJ1-6
v_call: TRBV30
cdr3_nt: TGTGCCTGGAGTTCGGAGGGACCGTCGTTTGGTAATTCACCCCTCCACTTT
cdr3_aa: CAWSSEGPSFGNSPLHF

clone_size: few
d_call: NA
j_call: TRBJ1-1
v_call: TRBV9
cdr3_nt: TGTGCCAGCAGCGCCCGCGTTGACACTGAAGCTTTCTTT
cdr3_aa: CASSARVDTEAFF

clone_size: NA
d_call: TRBD1
j_call: TRBJ2-7
v_call: TRBV28
cdr3_nt: TGTGCCAGCAGTCACCCTTTGTCGGACAGGGAGGACGTCCGCTACGAGCAGTACTTC
cdr3_aa: CASSHPLSDREDVRYEQYF

clone_size: NA
d_call: TRBD1
j_call: TRBJ2-1
v_call: TRBV15
cdr3_nt: TGTGCCACCAGCAGGGGGACAGAAGGTTACCACAATGAGCAGTTCTTC
cdr3_aa: CATSRGTEGYHNEQFF

clone_size: NA
d_call: TRBD1
j_call: TRBJ1-4
v_call: TRBV15
cdr3_nt: TGTGCCACCAGCAGAGATTTCGGGACAGGGCTTACGGGGGGTGAAAAACTGTTTTTT
cdr3_aa: CATSRDFGTGLTGGEKLFF

clone_size: once
d_call: NA
j_call: TRBJ1-5
v_call: TRBV12-3/TRBV12-4
cdr3_nt: TGTGCCAGCAGTTTAGGAGGGATGACGCCCCAGCATTTT
cdr3_aa: CASSLGGMTPQHF

clone_size: few
d_call: NA
j_call: TRBJ2-1
v_call: TRBV5-1
cdr3_nt: TGCGCCAGCAGCCTTACGAGGAGGGTCGAGCAGTTCTTC
cdr3_aa: CASSLTRRVEQFF

clone_size: NA
d_call: TRBD2
j_call: TRBJ2-2
v_call: TRBV10-3
cdr3_nt: TGTGCCACCCTATCGGGGGGTGGGGTTTACACCGGGGAGCTGTTTTTT
cdr3_aa: CATLSGGGVYTGELFF

clone_size: NA
d_call: NA
j_call: TRBJ2-7
v_call: TRBV5-1
cdr3_nt: TGCGCCAGCAGCTCGGGAAGAGGGGGGGATATCTCCTACGAGCAGTACTTC
cdr3_aa: CASSSGRGGDISYEQYF

clone_size: NA
d_call: NA
j_call: TRBJ2-4
v_call: TRBV25-1
cdr3_nt: TGTGCCAGCAGTGAATATGGACGGGGAGGCATTCAGTACTTC
cdr3_aa: CASSEYGRGGIQYF

clone_size: NA
d_call: TRBD2
j_call: TRBJ2-6
v_call: TRBV6-2/TRBV6-3
cdr3_nt: TGTGCCAGCAGTTACTCCATAGGGACTAGCGGGACTCCGGGGGCCAACGTCCTGACTTTC
cdr3_aa: CASSYSIGTSGTPGANVLTF

clone_size: NA
d_call: NA
j_call: TRBJ1-6
v_call: TRBV5-4
cdr3_nt: TGTGCCAGCAGTTACCAGTGGGCGGGCTCACCCCTCCACTTT
cdr3_aa: CASSYQWAGSPLHF